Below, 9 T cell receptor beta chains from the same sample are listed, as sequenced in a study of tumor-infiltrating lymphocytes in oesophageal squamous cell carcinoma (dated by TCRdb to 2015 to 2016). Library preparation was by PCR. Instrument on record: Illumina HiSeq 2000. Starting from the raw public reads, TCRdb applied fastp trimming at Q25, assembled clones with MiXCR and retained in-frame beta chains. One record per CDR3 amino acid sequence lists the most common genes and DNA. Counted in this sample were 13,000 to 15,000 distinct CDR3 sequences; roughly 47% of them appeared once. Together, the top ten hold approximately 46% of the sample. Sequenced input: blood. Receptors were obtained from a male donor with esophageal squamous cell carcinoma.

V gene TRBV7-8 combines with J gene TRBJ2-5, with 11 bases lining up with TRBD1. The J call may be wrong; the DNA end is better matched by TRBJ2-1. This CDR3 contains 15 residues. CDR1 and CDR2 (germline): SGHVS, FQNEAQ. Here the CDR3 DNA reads TGTGCCAGCAGCCGCGGACAGGGGGCACACAATGAGCAGTTCTTC. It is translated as CASSRGQGAHNEQFF.

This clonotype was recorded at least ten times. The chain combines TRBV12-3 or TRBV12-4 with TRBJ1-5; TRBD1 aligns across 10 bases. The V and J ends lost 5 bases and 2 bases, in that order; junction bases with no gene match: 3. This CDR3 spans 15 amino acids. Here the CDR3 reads CASSVTGGRNQPQHF. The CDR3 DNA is TGTGCCAGCAGTGTGACAGGGGGCCGCAATCAGCCCCAGCATTTT.

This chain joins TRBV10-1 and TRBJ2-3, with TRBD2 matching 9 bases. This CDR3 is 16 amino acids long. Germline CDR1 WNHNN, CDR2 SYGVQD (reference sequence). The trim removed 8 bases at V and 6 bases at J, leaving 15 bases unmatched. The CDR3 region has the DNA TGCGCCAGCGATAATCTGACTAGCGGATCTTGCGATACGCAGTATTTT. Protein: CASDNLTSGSCDTQYF.

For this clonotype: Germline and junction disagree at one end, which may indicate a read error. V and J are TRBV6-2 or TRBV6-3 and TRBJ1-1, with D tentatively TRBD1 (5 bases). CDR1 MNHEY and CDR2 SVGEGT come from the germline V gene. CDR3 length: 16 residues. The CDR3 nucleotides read TGTGCCAGCAGTGCCTTAGAGGGACTAGCGGCCTACGAGCAGTACTTT. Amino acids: CASSALEGLAAYEQYF.

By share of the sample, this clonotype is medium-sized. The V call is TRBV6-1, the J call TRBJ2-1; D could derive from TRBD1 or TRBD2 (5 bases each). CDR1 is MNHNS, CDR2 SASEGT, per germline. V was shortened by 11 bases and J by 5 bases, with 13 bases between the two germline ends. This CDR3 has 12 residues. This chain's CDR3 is CAGGRWDNEQFF. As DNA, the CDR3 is TGTGCCGGGGGTAGGTGGGACAATGAGCAGTTCTTC.

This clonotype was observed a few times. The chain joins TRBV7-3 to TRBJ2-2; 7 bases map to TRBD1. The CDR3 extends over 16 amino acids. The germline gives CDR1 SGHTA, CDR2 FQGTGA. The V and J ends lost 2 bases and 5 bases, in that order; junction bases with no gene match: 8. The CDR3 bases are TGTGCCAGCAGCTTAGGGGGACAGCGACGAACCGGGGAGCTGTTTTTT. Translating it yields CASSLGGQRRTGELFF.

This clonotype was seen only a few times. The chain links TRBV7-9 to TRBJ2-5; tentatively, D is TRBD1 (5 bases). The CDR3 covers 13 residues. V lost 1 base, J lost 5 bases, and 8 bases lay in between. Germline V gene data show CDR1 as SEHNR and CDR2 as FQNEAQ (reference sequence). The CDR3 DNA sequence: TGTGCCAGCAGCTTAGGACAGATGGAGACCCAGTACTTC. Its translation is CASSLGQMETQYF. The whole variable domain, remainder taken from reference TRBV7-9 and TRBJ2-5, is DTGVSQNPRHKITKRGQNVTFRCDPISEHNRLYWYRQTLGQGPEFLTYFQNEAQLEKSRLLSDRFSAERPKGSFSTLEIQRTEQGDSAMYLCASSLGQMETQYFGPGTRLLVL.

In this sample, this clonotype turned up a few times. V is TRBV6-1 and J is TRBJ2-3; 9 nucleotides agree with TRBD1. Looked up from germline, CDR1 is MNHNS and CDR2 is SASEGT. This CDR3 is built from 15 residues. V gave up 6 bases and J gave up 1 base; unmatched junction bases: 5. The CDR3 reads CASSKRQGGTDTQYF. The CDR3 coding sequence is TGTGCCAGCAGCAAACGACAGGGGGGCACAGATACGCAGTATTTT.

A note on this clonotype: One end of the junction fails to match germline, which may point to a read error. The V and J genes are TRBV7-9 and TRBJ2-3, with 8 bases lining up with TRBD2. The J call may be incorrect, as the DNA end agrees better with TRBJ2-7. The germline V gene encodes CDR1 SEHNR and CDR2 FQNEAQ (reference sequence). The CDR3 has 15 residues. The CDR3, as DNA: TGTGCTAGCAGCTTGGGCGTCGGGAGGGCCCACGAGCAGTACTTC. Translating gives CASSLGVGRAHEQYF.